This T cell receptor beta chain was retrieved from a study of technical replicates of blood from several donors. The repertoire was sequenced with immunoSEQ multiplex PCR; TCRdb's copy has only in-frame clones and lacks some. The sample contains more than 90,000 clones, 90% to 97% of which appear only once. Only one count was recorded for this clone. There are 15 residues in the CDR3. The trim removed 4 bases at V and 4 bases at J, leaving 5 bases unmatched. Germline V gives CDR1 MNHNS, CDR2 SASEGT. The chain recombines TRBV6-1 with TRBJ1-5, with 9 bases lining up with TRBD1. The TCR comes from a human donor in good health. The sample taken for sequencing was T cells isolated from PBMCs. CDR3 nucleotides: TGTGCCAGCAGTGTAAACAGGGGGCTGAATCAGCCCCAGCATTTT. Translating it yields CASSVNRGLNQPQHF.